This T cell receptor beta chain was captured in a study of cytomegalovirus exposure and HLA in healthy donors. Study-wide results and limits: Testing in vitro showed a few CMV-associated chains specific for CMV antigens.

60 Vbeta and 13 Jbeta primers were used in PCR. As handled by the study authors: An analysis that came later counted 70 million to 100 million unique TCR beta chains, around 10 million shared. The repertoire was sequenced with immunoSEQ multiplex PCR; TCRdb's copy has only in-frame clones and lacks some. V, J and clone size are those of that table, while D and trimming were read from the DNA. In the table there are about 190,000 clones, approximately 78% of which are singletons. The CDR3 consists of 16 residues. After removal of 4 bases from V and 6 bases from J, the junction contained 7 bases not matched to a gene. CDR1 and CDR2 (germline): SGHDN, FVKESK. As concerns this clone: What it recognizes is unknown.

Sequencing was performed on PBMCs. This chain uses TRBV14 with TRBJ2-1; the match to TRBD2 covers 12 bases. This TCR came from a woman between 25 and 40 years old in good health and CMV-seropositive. The chain's CDR3 is CASSRPGLAGPNEQFF. CDR3 DNA: TGTGCCAGCAGCCGACCGGGACTAGCGGGTCCCAATGAGCAGTTCTTC.